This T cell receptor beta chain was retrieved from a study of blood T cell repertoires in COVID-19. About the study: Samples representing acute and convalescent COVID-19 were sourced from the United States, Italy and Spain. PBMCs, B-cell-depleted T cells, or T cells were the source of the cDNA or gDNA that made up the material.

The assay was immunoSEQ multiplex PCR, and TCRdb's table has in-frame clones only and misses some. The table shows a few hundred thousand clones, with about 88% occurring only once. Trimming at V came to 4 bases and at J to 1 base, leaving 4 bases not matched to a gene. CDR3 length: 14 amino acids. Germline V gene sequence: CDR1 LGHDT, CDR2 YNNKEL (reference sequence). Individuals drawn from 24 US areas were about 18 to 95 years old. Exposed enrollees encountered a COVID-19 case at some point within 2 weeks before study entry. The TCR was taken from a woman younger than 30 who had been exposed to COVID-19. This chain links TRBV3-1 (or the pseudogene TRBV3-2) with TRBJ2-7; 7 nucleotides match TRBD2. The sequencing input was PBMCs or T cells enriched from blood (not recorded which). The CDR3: CASSLGTKSYEQYF. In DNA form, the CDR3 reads TGTGCCAGCAGCCTTGGGACTAAATCCTACGAGCAGTACTTC.